What follows are 31 T cell receptor beta chains derived from one specimen sequenced in a study of T cell repertoires in cytomegalovirus infection. Their antigens are not known. Each CDR3 protein gets one entry after TCRdb re-called the reads with MiXCR. The profile shows about 920,000 distinct CDR3 sequences, less than 35% of them singletons. This specimen was cultured CD8+ T cells from PBMCs, taken from culture after CMV antigen stimulation. The receptors were sampled from a human donor in good health (CMV status not recorded). Some clones in this sample may be carry-over from other donors' samples.

This clonotype was counted between two and nine times. The rearrangement uses TRBV7-6 and TRBJ1-5, with TRBD1 matching 9 bases. V lost 2 bases, J lost 4 bases, and 3 bases stayed unmatched. The CDR3 has 15 amino acids. Germline V gene data show CDR1 as SGHVS and CDR2 as FNYEAQ. The CDR3 nucleotides are TGTGCCAGCAGCTTATACAGGGGGCCGAATCAGCCCCAGCATTTT. Encoded protein: CASSLYRGPNQPQHF.

V usage is TRBV12-3 or TRBV12-4 and J usage is TRBJ2-2, with unresolved D. Trimming took off 8 bases at V and 7 bases at J, with 8 bases between the two ends. The CDR3 is made up of 11 amino acids. This chain's CDR3 is CASFLSGELFF. The CDR3 DNA follows: TGTGCCAGCTTCCTTAGCGGGGAGCTGTTTTTT.

The chain is built from TRBV28 and TRBJ2-1; D gene ambiguous. Germline V gives CDR1 MDHEN, CDR2 SYDVKM. V dropped 5 bases and J dropped 7 bases, with 12 bases sitting between them. CDR3 length equals 13 residues. CDR3 loop: CASSHRLGNEQFF. The CDR3 region has the DNA TGTGCCAGCAGTCACCGCTTGGGGAATGAGCAGTTCTTC.

The V and J genes are TRBV2 and TRBJ2-1; 15 bases match TRBD2. V lost 3 bases to trimming and J lost 2 bases; unmatched junction nucleotides: 8. The CDR3 has 19 residues. Germline CDR1 SNHLY, CDR2 FYNNEI. The CDR3 region is CASSDSGTSGGLTYNEQFF. The CDR3 DNA sequence: TGTGCCAGCAGTGACTCCGGGACTAGCGGGGGGTTAACCTACAATGAGCAGTTCTTC.

The V call is TRBV7-6, the J call TRBJ1-1, with D hard to call. Germline-derived CDR1 and CDR2 are SGHVS and FNYEAQ. CDR3 length equals 14 residues. V dropped 5 bases and J dropped 1 base, with 11 bases sitting between them. The CDR3 nucleotides are TGTGCCAGCAGCGGGTCGTACACGAACACTGAAGCTTTCTTT. It encodes CASSGSYTNTEAFF.

V gene TRBV29-1 combines with J gene TRBJ1-2; D is unresolved. From germline, CDR1 is SQVTM and CDR2 ANQGSEA. The CDR3 runs to 14 residues. V lost 3 bases and J lost 3, with 14 bases in between. CDR3 loop: CSVDSGPRDYGYTF. CDR3 DNA: TGCAGCGTTGATTCGGGCCCCAGAGACTATGGCTACACCTTC.

The genes are TRBV10-1 and TRBJ2-5, with a possible D match to TRBD2 (6 bases). Germline CDR1 reads WNHNN; CDR2 reads SYGVQD (reference sequence). The V end lost 4 bases, the J end lost 2 bases, and 14 bases lay between the germline ends. CDR3 length: 15 residues. The CDR3 loop is CASSGIGGKQETQYF. In nucleotides, the CDR3 is TGCGCCAGCAGTGGAATCGGCGGGAAACAAGAGACCCAGTACTTC.

This clonotype was seen a few times. This chain uses TRBV25-1 with TRBJ1-2, with 8 nucleotides matching TRBD1. Germline CDR1 MGHDK, CDR2 SYGVNS. CDR3 size: 15 residues. The V segment lost 1 base and the J segment 4 bases; nucleotides outside the gene matches: 5. In DNA form, the CDR3 reads TGTGCCAGCAGTGAATTAGCAGGGGGCATCTATGGCTACACCTTC. It is translated as CASSELAGGIYGYTF.

This sequence joins TRBV20-1 and TRBJ1-4; unclear D gene. The CDR3 is made up of 15 amino acids. The germline V and J ends were trimmed by 5 bases and 2 bases, with 15 bases remaining between them. Germline CDR1 and CDR2: DFQATT and SNEGSKA (reference sequence). The CDR3 loop is CSADISEGTNEKLFF. The CDR3 DNA reads TGCAGTGCTGACATTAGTGAGGGCACTAATGAAAAACTGTTTTTT.

The CDR3 coding sequence is TGTGCCAGCAGTCCCCAACCAGAAGCGGTCAGCTCCTACAATGAGCAGTTCTTC. Its translation: CASSPQPEAVSSYNEQFF. The chain combines TRBV27 with TRBJ2-1; D is possibly TRBD2 (5 bases). Trimming pared 5 bases from V and 0 bases from J, leaving 20 bases between. Germline V lookup: CDR1 MNHEY, CDR2 SMNVEV (reference sequence). This CDR3 spans 18 amino acids.

This clonotype showed up just once. The chain joins TRBV18 to TRBJ2-7; 12 positions match TRBD1. Germline V gene sequence: CDR1 KGHSH, CDR2 LQKENI. The V and J ends lost 2 bases and 4 bases, in that order; junction bases with no gene match: 3. The CDR3 spans 15 residues. CDR3 protein: CASSPGDRGLYEQYF. The CDR3, as DNA: TGTGCCAGCTCACCAGGGGACAGGGGGCTGTACGAGCAGTACTTC.

The chain links TRBV19 to TRBJ1-2; D not certain. The ends were cut back, 4 bases at V and 4 bases at J, with 7 bases in the middle. The germline V gene has CDR1 LNHDA and CDR2 SQIVND (reference sequence). The CDR3 runs to 12 residues. The DNA for the CDR3 is TGTGCCAGTAGTAAGGAGGGCTATGGCTACACCTTC. Its translation is CASSKEGYGYTF.

This chain connects TRBV6-4 to TRBJ2-3, with D possibly TRBD2 on 6 matching bases. This CDR3 spans 15 amino acids. The germline CDR1 and CDR2 sequences are MRHNA and SNTAGT. V lost 4 bases to trimming and J lost 0 bases, with 11 bases between them. The CDR3 DNA reads TGTGCCAGCAGTGCATGGGGGGTAAGCACAGATACGCAGTATTTT. Translating gives CASSAWGVSTDTQYF.

In its sample, this clonotype was seen many times. CDR3 in DNA: TGCGCCAGCAGCCAAACAACAGGTAACACTGAAGCTTTCTTT. Protein sequence: CASSQTTGNTEAFF. The V call is TRBV4-1, the J call TRBJ1-1; D perhaps matches TRBD1 (5 bases). V gave up 2 bases and J gave up 2 bases, with 9 bases separating them. CDR3 length equals 14 residues. The germline V gene encodes CDR1 MGHRA and CDR2 YSYEKL.

The sample holds a few counts of this clonotype. This chain uses TRBV12-3 or TRBV12-4 with TRBJ2-1; D uncertain. Trimming removed 1 base at V and 6 bases at J, with 10 bases between. The CDR3 covers 14 residues. The CDR3 spells CASSLVGQFNEQFF. The CDR3 DNA reads as TGTGCCAGCAGTTTAGTTGGGCAGTTCAATGAGCAGTTCTTC.

This clonotype was detected many times. The V and J genes are TRBV7-2 and TRBJ1-1; unclear D gene. The CDR3 is made up of 15 amino acids. Trimming took 3 bases from V and 2 from J, leaving 13 bases between them. Germline CDR1 is SGHTA and CDR2 is FQGNSA. In DNA, the CDR3 is TGTGCCAGCAGCTTTGTCCCCGAGGGAAACACTGAAGCTTTCTTT. It translates to CASSFVPEGNTEAFF.

J is TRBJ1-2 and V is TRBV7-9; the D gene is possibly TRBD1 (6 bases). This CDR3 is built from 13 residues. The V end was cut by 5 bases, the J end by 4 bases, with 11 bases between. The V gene's germline CDR1 is SEHNR and CDR2 FQNEAQ (reference sequence). The CDR3: CASSRDRLYGYTF. CDR3 nucleotide sequence: TGTGCCAGCAGCAGAGACAGGCTCTATGGCTACACCTTC.

This clonotype turned up a few times. The J gene is TRBJ2-5, the V gene TRBV6-6; a possible D gene is TRBD1 (6 bases). Germline V lookup: CDR1 MNHNY, CDR2 SVGAGI (reference sequence). The CDR3 consists of 14 residues. Trimming cost V 6 bases and J 1 base, with 12 bases left between them. CDR3 residues: CASSPRTAQETQYF. CDR3 in DNA: TGTGCCAGCAGCCCTAGGACAGCCCAAGAGACCCAGTACTTC.

This clonotype turned up a few times. The V gene is TRBV24-1, the J gene TRBJ2-2; D call uncertain. The CDR3 consists of 11 residues. V shed 6 bases and J shed 6 bases, with 4 bases lying between them. Germline CDR1 KGHDR, CDR2 SFDVKD. CDR3 sequence reads: CATSYSGELFF. DNA for the CDR3: TGTGCCACCAGTTATTCCGGGGAGCTGTTTTTT.

In this sample, this clonotype turned up once. The rearrangement joins TRBV9 to TRBJ1-4; D might be TRBD1 (6 bases). With 3 bases removed from V and 0 bases from J, the gap between germline ends came to 9 bases. This CDR3 is 15 amino acids long. The germline V gene has CDR1 SGDLS and CDR2 YYNGEE. The CDR3 region has the DNA TGTGCCAGCAGCGCTTCAGGGGCAACTAATGAAAAACTGTTTTTT. Its translation is CASSASGATNEKLFF. The whole variable domain, remainder taken from reference TRBV9 and TRBJ1-4, is DSGVTQTPKHLITATGQRVTLRCSPRSGDLSVYWYQQSLDQGLQFLIQYYNGEERAKGNILERFSAQQFPDLHSELNLSSLELGDSALYFCASSASGATNEKLFFGSGTQLSVL.

The genes are TRBV6-2 or TRBV6-3 and TRBJ1-5; 10 bases map to TRBD1. CDR1 and CDR2 (germline): MNHEY, SVGEGT. This CDR3 has 13 amino acids. Trimming took 8 bases from V and 5 from J; bases not matched to a gene: 3. The CDR3 protein is CASLDRGDQPQHF. The DNA of the CDR3 is TGTGCCAGCCTGGACAGGGGGGATCAGCCCCAGCATTTT.

V gene TRBV27 combines with J gene TRBJ2-1; no firm D call. The V end lost 6 bases, the J end lost 6 bases, and 9 bases lay between the germline ends. The CDR3 contains 12 residues. The germline gives CDR1 MNHEY, CDR2 SMNVEV (reference sequence). The CDR3 sequence: CASSRRLNEQFF. In nucleotides, the CDR3 is TGTGCCAGCAGCCGACGCCTCAATGAGCAGTTCTTC.

Ten or more counts support this clonotype. The chain is built from TRBV7-6 and TRBJ2-7, with a weak D call TRBD1 (6 bases). This CDR3 has 15 residues. Germline lookup yields CDR1 SGHVS and CDR2 FNYEAQ. With 5 bases removed from V and 0 bases from J, the gap between germline ends came to 14 bases. The CDR3 region is CASSPDSFFSYEQYF. CDR3 bases: TGTGCCAGCAGCCCGGACAGTTTTTTCTCCTACGAGCAGTACTTC. The full variable domain, its missing parts supplied by reference TRBV7-6 and TRBJ2-7, is GAGVSQSPRYKVTKRGQDVALRCDPISGHVSLYWYRQALGQGPEFLTYFNYEAQQDKSGLPNDRFSAERPEGSISTLTIQRTEQRDSAMYRCASSPDSFFSYEQYFGPGTRLTVT.

For this clonotype: A clone one base away is much larger, so this may be a read error. The chain uses TRBV20-1 and TRBJ1-1; no definite D call. Germline CDR1 is DFQATT and CDR2 is SNEGSKA (reference sequence). The CDR3 extends over 15 amino acids. Here the CDR3 DNA reads TGCTGTGCTAGAAGGCGGTTGTCGGGCCACCCAGAAGCTTTCTTT. Translating gives CCARRRLSGHPEAFF.

This clonotype was detected a few times. The chain joins TRBV5-6 to TRBJ2-5; maybe TRBD2 (6 bases). V was trimmed by 4 bases and J by 5 bases, leaving 21 bases between them. Germline V gene data show CDR1 as SGHDT and CDR2 as YYEEEE. The length of the CDR3 is 16 residues. The CDR3 coding sequence is TGTGCCAGCAGCCCGGTGGGGAGGCAGGGAAGCGAGACCCAGTACTTC. It specifies CASSPVGRQGSETQYF.

The chain recombines TRBV2 with TRBJ2-1; possible D gene TRBD2, 5 bases. The V end was cut by 7 bases, the J end by 10 bases, with 11 bases between. Germline V gives CDR1 SNHLY, CDR2 FYNNEI. This CDR3 is 11 amino acids long. CDR3 residues: CASTRAEEQFF. DNA for the CDR3: TGTGCCAGCACGCGGGCCGAAGAGCAGTTCTTC.

This rearrangement joins TRBV27 to TRBJ2-7, with 8 nucleotides matching TRBD2. Per germline, CDR1 MNHEY and CDR2 SMNVEV (reference sequence). The V segment lost 4 bases and the J segment 5 bases; nucleotides outside the gene matches: 4. The CDR3 length is 13 residues. The CDR3 sequence is CASSYSGADEQYF. DNA of the CDR3: TGTGCCAGCAGTTATAGCGGGGCTGACGAGCAGTACTTC.

The table lists this clonotype with many counts. The gene calls are TRBV12-3 or TRBV12-4 and TRBJ2-1; tentatively, D is TRBD2 (6 bases). The germline V and J ends were trimmed by 7 bases and 8 bases, with 9 bases remaining between them. The CDR3 spans 11 residues. The CDR3 region is CASTPGDEQFF. The CDR3 nucleotides are TGTGCCAGCACCCCGGGGGATGAGCAGTTCTTC.

This clonotype was detected a few times. V gene TRBV25-1 combines with J gene TRBJ2-3, with 13 bases fitting TRBD2. The CDR3 length is 15 residues. Germline CDR1 and CDR2: MGHDK and SYGVNS. Germline trimming cut 8 bases from V and 2 bases from J; bases unmatched to any gene: 4. CDR3 in DNA: TGTGCCAGCGACGGACTAGCGGGGGACACAGATACGCAGTATTTT. It encodes CASDGLAGDTDTQYF.

The CDR3 is CSATLGLAGGFSYNEQFF. In DNA, the CDR3 is TGCAGTGCTACCCTCGGGCTAGCGGGGGGTTTCTCCTACAATGAGCAGTTCTTC. This chain joins TRBV20-1 and TRBJ2-1; 11 bases fit TRBD2. The CDR3 sequence is 18 residues long. Per germline, CDR1 DFQATT and CDR2 SNEGSKA (reference sequence). The J segment lost 0 bases and the V segment lost 4 bases, leaving 11 bases of the junction unmatched.

This clonotype was observed a few times. The CDR3 loop reads CASSPFESLAKNIQYF. The CDR3 coding sequence is TGTGCCAGCAGTCCTTTCGAATCGCTAGCCAAAAACATTCAGTACTTC. The chain joins TRBV28 to TRBJ2-4, with D hard to call. Trimming cost V 5 bases and J 0 bases, with 14 bases left between them. This CDR3 region has 16 residues. Germline CDR1 is MDHEN and CDR2 is SYDVKM.